This T cell receptor beta chain was sequenced in a study of T cell repertoires in cytomegalovirus infection. Study-wide context: It was recently identified HLA-C-restricted and well-studied HLA-B-restricted CMV epitopes that the study used. Public TCR beta signatures were indicative of both CMV infection and a matching HLA type.

This clonotype was found a few times. Its antigen is currently unknown. TCRdb fed the reads into MiXCR, producing one record per CDR3 protein. Seen here are roughly 990,000 distinct CDR3 sequences, around a third observed once, and the top ten hold about 14%. The CDR3 has 13 residues. Per germline, CDR1 SEHNR and CDR2 FQNEAQ (reference sequence). General study findings and limits: CMV carriers with the relevant HLA were identified by cumulative public TCR beta family frequency. The study found HLA-C-restricted CMV-specific TCR beta clonotypes dominating the ex vivo response.

This chain uses TRBV7-9 with TRBJ1-4; D ambiguous. Sequencing was performed on cultured CD8+ T cells from PBMCs, taken from culture after CMV antigen stimulation. The TCR was taken from a human donor in good health (CMV status not recorded). Some clones in this sample may be carry-over from other donors' samples. In DNA, the CDR3 is TGTGCGGCCCACAAGCAAGTGAGCGAAAAACTGTTTTTT. Amino acids: CAAHKQVSEKLFF.